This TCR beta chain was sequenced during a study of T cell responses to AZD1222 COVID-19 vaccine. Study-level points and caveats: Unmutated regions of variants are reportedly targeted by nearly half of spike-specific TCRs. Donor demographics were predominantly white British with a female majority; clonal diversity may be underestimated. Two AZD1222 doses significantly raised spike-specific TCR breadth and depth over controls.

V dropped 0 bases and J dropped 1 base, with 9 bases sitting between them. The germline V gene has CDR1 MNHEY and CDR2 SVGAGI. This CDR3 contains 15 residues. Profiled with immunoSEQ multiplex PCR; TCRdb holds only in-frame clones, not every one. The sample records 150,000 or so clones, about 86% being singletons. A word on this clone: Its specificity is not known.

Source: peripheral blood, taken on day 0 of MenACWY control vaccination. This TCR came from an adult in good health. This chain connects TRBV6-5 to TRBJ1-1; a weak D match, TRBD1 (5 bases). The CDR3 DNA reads TGTGCCAGCAGTTACTCGCCGGGGACGAACACTGAAGCTTTCTTT. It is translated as CASSYSPGTNTEAFF.